The next 8 T cell receptor beta chains were all read from a single sample in a study of blood T cell repertoires in COVID-19. The table came from immunoSEQ multiplex PCR; TCRdb's copy has only in-frame clones and leaves some out. Among some 110,000 clones, 65% to 75% were seen once, and the ten largest hold around 0.92%. The sequencing sample was made of peripheral blood. These receptors originate from a human donor with acute or convalescent COVID-19. The donor label of this sample is uncertain.

The gene calls are TRBV9 and TRBJ2-6, with 9 bases fitting TRBD1. There are 24 residues in the CDR3. The V segment lost 0 bases and the J segment 0 bases; nucleotides outside the gene matches: 22. Germline values: CDR1 SGDLS, CDR2 YYNGEE. The chain's CDR3 is CASSVAPRAGTGYEVSSGANVLTF. DNA for the CDR3: TGTGCCAGCAGCGTAGCCCCTCGAGCCGGGACAGGGTATGAAGTTTCCTCTGGGGCCAACGTCCTGACTTTC. The full variable domain, in which reference TRBV9 and TRBJ2-6 provide the parts outside the CDR3, is DSGVTQTPKHLITATGQRVTLRCSPRSGDLSVYWYQQSLDQGLQFLIQYYNGEERAKGNILERFSAQQFPDLHSELNLSSLELGDSALYFCASSVAPRAGTGYEVSSGANVLTFGAGSRLTVL.

The chain couples TRBV3-1 (or the pseudogene TRBV3-2) to TRBJ2-5, with TRBD1 matching over 7 bases. The CDR3 sequence is 16 residues long. Germline V CDR1 and CDR2: LGHDT, YNNKEL (reference sequence). J gave up 3 bases and V 4 bases, and 11 bases lay outside the gene matches. CDR3 in amino acids: CASSPKRQGIEETQYF. The DNA of the CDR3 is TGTGCCAGCAGCCCCAAAAGACAGGGTATTGAAGAGACCCAGTACTTC.

The V gene is TRBV7-9, the J gene TRBJ1-1; D remains ambiguous. The V and J ends lost 6 bases and 0 bases respectively, with 14 bases between them. Germline CDR1 is SEHNR and CDR2 is FQNEAQ (reference sequence). The CDR3 runs 15 residues. This chain's CDR3 is CASSHPHLMNTEAFF. The CDR3 DNA sequence: TGTGCCAGCAGTCACCCACATTTAATGAACACTGAAGCTTTCTTT.

V is TRBV6-5 and J is TRBJ2-3, with 7 bases identical to TRBD1. Per the germline V gene, CDR1 is MNHEY and CDR2 is SVGAGI. Losses at the gene ends were 0 bases for V and 4 bases for J; bases not matched to a gene: 4. The CDR3 is 15 residues long. The CDR3 region is CASSYSGQGADTQYF. CDR3 coding DNA: TGTGCCAGCAGTTACTCCGGGCAGGGGGCAGATACGCAGTATTTT.

This clone was counted between two and nine times. This chain uses TRBV14 with TRBJ1-1; the D gene is possibly TRBD1 (5 bases). CDR3 size: 13 residues. The germline V gene has CDR1 SGHDN and CDR2 FVKESK. V dropped 4 bases and J dropped 4 bases, with 10 bases sitting between them. This CDR3 reads CASSLHGGTEAFF. The CDR3 bases are TGTGCCAGCAGCCTACACGGGGGCACTGAAGCTTTCTTT. The variable domain in full, with the rest retrieved from reference TRBV14 and TRBJ1-1, is EAGVTQFPSHSVIEKGQTVTLRCDPISGHDNLYWYRRVMGKEIKFLLHFVKESKQDESGMPNNRFLAERTGGTYSTLKVQPAELEDSGVYFCASSLHGGTEAFFGQGTRLTVV.

V usage is TRBV5-1 and J usage is TRBJ2-5; TRBD1 matches 9 bases. CDR3 length equals 20 residues. Looked up from germline, CDR1 is SGHRS and CDR2 is YFSETQ. J was trimmed by 1 base and V by 3 bases; bases with no gene match: 19. DNA for the CDR3: TGCGCCAGCAGCTCCGCGTGGCCCGGGACAGGGTTGGGGGTCCAAGAGACCCAGTACTTC. Amino acids: CASSSAWPGTGLGVQETQYF.

The rearrangement links TRBV14 to TRBJ2-5; D may be TRBD1 (5 bases). The CDR3 loop spans 13 amino acids. The V gene lost 2 bases and the J gene lost 5 bases, with 9 bases spanning the gap. The germline gives CDR1 SGHDN, CDR2 FVKESK. CDR3 bases: TGTGCCAGCAGCCAATTGGGGCGGGAGACCCAGTACTTC. It encodes CASSQLGRETQYF.

The chain joins TRBV9 to TRBJ2-7; D gene unclear. The CDR3 has 11 amino acids. Germline CDR1 SGDLS, CDR2 YYNGEE. V dropped 3 bases and J dropped 5 bases, with 6 bases sitting between them. CDR3 region: CASSGGNEQYF. As DNA, the CDR3 is TGTGCCAGCAGCGGAGGTAACGAGCAGTACTTC.